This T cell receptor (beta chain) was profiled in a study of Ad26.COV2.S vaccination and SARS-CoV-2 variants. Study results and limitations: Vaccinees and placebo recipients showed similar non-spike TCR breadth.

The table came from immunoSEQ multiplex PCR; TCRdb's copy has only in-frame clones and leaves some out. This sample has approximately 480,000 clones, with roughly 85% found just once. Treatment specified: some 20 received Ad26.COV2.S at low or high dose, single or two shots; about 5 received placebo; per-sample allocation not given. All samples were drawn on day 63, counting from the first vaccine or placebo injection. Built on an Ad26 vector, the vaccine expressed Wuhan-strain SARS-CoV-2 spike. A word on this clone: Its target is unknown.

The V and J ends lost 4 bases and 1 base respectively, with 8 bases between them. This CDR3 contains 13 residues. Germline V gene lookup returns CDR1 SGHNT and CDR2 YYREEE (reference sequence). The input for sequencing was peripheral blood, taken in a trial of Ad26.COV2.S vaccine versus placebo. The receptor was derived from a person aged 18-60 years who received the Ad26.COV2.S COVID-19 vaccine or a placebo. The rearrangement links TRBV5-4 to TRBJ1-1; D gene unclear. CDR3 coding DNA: TGTGCCAGCAGCCTGCGACAGAACACTGAAGCTTTCTTT. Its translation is CASSLRQNTEAFF.